This T cell receptor beta chain was recorded in a study of shared clonotypes between healthy human individuals. In the authors' methods: Sequence data from immunoSEQ were junction-only and lacked quality scores; consequently, filtering differed. The repertoire was sequenced with immunoSEQ multiplex PCR; TCRdb's copy has only in-frame clones and lacks some. V, J and clone size were drawn from that table, and D and trimming were deduced from the DNA. The data show over 2,000,000 clones, 80% to 95% seen once. Overall study results and limits: Relative to clonotypes present in all four donors, those not shared had lower generation probabilities. Naive subsets usually exceeded memory subsets in estimated richness. Blood was the sole source, and tissue repertoires probably differ.

Germline V lookup: CDR1 ENHRY, CDR2 SYGVKD. This CDR3 comprises 16 residues. Trimming at V came to 6 bases and at J to 11 bases, leaving 19 bases not matched to a gene. Regarding this clone: No antigen is known for it.

The naive CD8 subset, CD45RO-negative cells positively selected for CCR7, excluded terminally differentiated effector memory CD45RA+ cells. The clonotype originates from a man in his late teens or twenties in good health. Some clones in this sample may be carry-over from other donors' samples. This sequence joins TRBV10-3 and TRBJ1-1; 9 bases agree with TRBD1. The sample was naive CD8+ T cells from PBMCs. The DNA for the CDR3 is TGTGCCATCAGCGACCCCGGGACAGGGTTTAATATCAGGGCTTTCTTT. Translation gives CAISDPGTGFNIRAFF.